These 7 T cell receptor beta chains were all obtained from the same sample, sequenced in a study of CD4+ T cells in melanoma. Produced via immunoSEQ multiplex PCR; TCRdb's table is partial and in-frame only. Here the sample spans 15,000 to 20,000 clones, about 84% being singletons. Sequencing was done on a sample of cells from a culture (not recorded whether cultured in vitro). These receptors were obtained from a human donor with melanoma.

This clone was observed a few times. This CDR3 reads CASSSSSWEQYF. The CDR3 DNA reads TGTGCCAGCAGTTCGTCCTCCTGGGAGCAGTACTTC. The chain employs TRBV6-6 and TRBJ2-7; D unresolved. The CDR3 spans 12 residues. V was trimmed by 4 bases and J by 7 bases, leaving 11 bases between them. Per germline, CDR1 MNHNY and CDR2 SVGAGI (reference sequence).

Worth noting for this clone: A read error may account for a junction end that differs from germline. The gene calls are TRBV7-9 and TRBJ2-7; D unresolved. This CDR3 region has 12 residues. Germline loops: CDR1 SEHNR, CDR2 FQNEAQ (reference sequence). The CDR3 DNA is TGTGCCAGCAGCCCCGACGGATTCACCTTACTCTTC. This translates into CASSPDGFTLLF.

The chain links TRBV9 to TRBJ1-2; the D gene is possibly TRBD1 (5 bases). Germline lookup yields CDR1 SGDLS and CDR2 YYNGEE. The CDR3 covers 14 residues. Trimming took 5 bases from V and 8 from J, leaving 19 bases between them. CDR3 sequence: CASSGGLTQQGYTF. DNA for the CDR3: TGTGCCAGCAGTGGGGGACTTACCCAACAGGGCTACACCTTC.

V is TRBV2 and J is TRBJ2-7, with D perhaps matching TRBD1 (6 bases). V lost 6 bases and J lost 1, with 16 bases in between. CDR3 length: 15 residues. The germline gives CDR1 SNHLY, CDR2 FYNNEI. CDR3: CASRFRDKGSYEQYF. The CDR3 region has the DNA TGTGCCAGCAGGTTCCGGGACAAAGGATCCTACGAGCAGTACTTC.

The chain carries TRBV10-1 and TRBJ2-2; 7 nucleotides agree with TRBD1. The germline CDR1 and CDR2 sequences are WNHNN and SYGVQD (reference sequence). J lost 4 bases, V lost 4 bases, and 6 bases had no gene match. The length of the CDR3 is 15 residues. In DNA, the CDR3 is TGCGCCAGCAGTGCACGGCAGGGGGTCACCGGGGAGCTGTTTTTT. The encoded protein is CASSARQGVTGELFF.

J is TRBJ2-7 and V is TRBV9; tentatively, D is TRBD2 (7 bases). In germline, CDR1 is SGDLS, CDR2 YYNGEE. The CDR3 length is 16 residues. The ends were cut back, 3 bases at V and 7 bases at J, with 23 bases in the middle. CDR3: CASSEEWGGPRGEQYF. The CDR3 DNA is TGTGCCAGCAGCGAGGAGTGGGGGGGCCCCCGGGGGGAGCAGTACTTC.

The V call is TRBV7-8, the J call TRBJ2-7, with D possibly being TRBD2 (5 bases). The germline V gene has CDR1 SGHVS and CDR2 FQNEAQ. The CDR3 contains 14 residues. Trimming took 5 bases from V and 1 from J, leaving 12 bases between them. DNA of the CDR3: TGTGCCAGCAGCCTCCGTCGGGAATCCTACGAGCAGTACTTC. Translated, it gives CASSLRRESYEQYF. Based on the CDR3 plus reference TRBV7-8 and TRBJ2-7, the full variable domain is GAGVSQSPRYKVAKRGQDVALRCDPISGHVSLFWYQQALGQGPEFLTYFQNEAQLDKSGLPSDRFFAERPEGSVSTLKIQRTQQEDSAVYLCASSLRRESYEQYFGPGTRLTVT.